These 22 T cell receptor beta chains came from one sample sequenced in a study of tumor-infiltrating lymphocytes in localized non-small cell lung cancer. TCRdb's table, derived via immunoSEQ multiplex PCR, lists solely in-frame clones and lacks some. The data hold tens of thousands of clones, with approximately 59% observed a single time. Sequencing was done on a sample of lung tumor tissue. The source is a human donor with non-small cell lung cancer.

This chain links TRBV7-3 with TRBJ2-6; D is uncertain. The CDR3 extends over 14 amino acids. Trimming left V 4 bases short and J 2 bases short, with 6 bases between. Germline CDR1 and CDR2: SGHTA and FQGTGA. CDR3 coding DNA: TGTGCCAGCAGCTCGCCGGCTGGGGCCAACGTCCTGACTTTC. Translated: CASSSPAGANVLTF. Combining the CDR3 with reference TRBV7-3 and TRBJ2-6 gives the whole variable domain GAGVSQTPSNKVTEKGKYVELRCDPISGHTALYWYRQSLGQGPEFLIYFQGTGAADDSGLPNDRFFAVRPEGSVSTLKIQRTERGDSAVYLCASSSPAGANVLTFGAGSRLTVL.

The CDR3 nucleotides are TGCGCCAGCAGCTTGGCCCCAGGGACCGGAGTCTATGGCTACACCTTC. It specifies CASSLAPGTGVYGYTF. This sequence joins TRBV5-1 and TRBJ1-2, with D possibly matching TRBD1 (5 bases). CDR3 size: 16 residues. From germline, CDR1 is SGHRS and CDR2 YFSETQ. V lost 0 bases to trimming and J lost 4 bases, with 16 bases between them.

V gene TRBV5-1 combines with J gene TRBJ2-1; 11 nucleotides match TRBD2. Germline V CDR1 and CDR2: SGHRS, YFSETQ. This CDR3 region has 17 residues. The V segment lost 0 bases and the J segment 7 bases; nucleotides outside the gene matches: 9. CDR3 in amino acids: CASSLGSIAGGSNEQFF. CDR3 DNA: TGCGCCAGCAGCTTGGGGTCTATAGCGGGAGGGAGTAATGAGCAGTTCTTC.

This clone was detected only a few times. V gene TRBV18 combines with J gene TRBJ1-5, with a weak D call TRBD1 (6 bases). The CDR3 is 13 amino acids. Germline V lookup: CDR1 KGHSH, CDR2 LQKENI. Deletions cut 6 bases from V and 5 bases from J, with 11 bases between. CDR3 amino acids: CASSEGVDQPQHF. The CDR3 DNA follows: TGTGCCAGCTCCGAGGGGGTGGATCAGCCCCAGCATTTT.

This chain uses TRBV2 with TRBJ2-1, with 8 bases identical to TRBD2. J gave up 5 bases and V 4 bases, and 7 bases lay outside the gene matches. The CDR3 is 15 residues long. Looked up from germline, CDR1 is SNHLY and CDR2 is FYNNEI. Here the CDR3 reads CASSASGSGHNEQFF. In nucleotides, the CDR3 is TGTGCCAGCAGTGCAAGCGGGAGTGGGCACAATGAGCAGTTCTTC.

The CDR3 nucleotides are TGTGCCAGCAGCTTAGGCCCCCCAGCGCCCGAGCAGTTCTTC. Amino acid sequence: CASSLGPPAPEQFF. The genes are TRBV7-9 and TRBJ2-1; D gene unclear. The CDR3 is made up of 14 amino acids. V was shortened by 1 base and J by 10 bases, with 14 bases between the two germline ends. The germline V gene has CDR1 SEHNR and CDR2 FQNEAQ (reference sequence). Complete variable domain (other parts from reference TRBV7-9 and TRBJ2-1): DTGVSQNPRHKITKRGQNVTFRCDPISEHNRLYWYRQTLGQGPEFLTYFQNEAQLEKSRLLSDRFSAERPKGSFSTLEIQRTEQGDSAMYLCASSLGPPAPEQFFGPGTRLTVL.

This chain uses TRBV28 with TRBJ2-7, with 8 bases matching TRBD1. Germline trimming cut 2 bases from V and 3 bases from J; bases unmatched to any gene: 12. This CDR3 region has 17 residues. The V gene's germline CDR1 is MDHEN and CDR2 SYDVKM. CDR3: CASSLGLRDRGSYEQYF. The DNA for the CDR3 is TGTGCCAGCAGTTTAGGACTACGCGACAGGGGAAGCTACGAGCAGTACTTC.

The chain combines TRBV28 with TRBJ1-5; D is uncertain. The CDR3 is 18 amino acids. Trimming pared 2 bases from V and 2 bases from J, leaving 19 bases between. CDR1 MDHEN and CDR2 SYDVKM come from the germline V gene. The DNA of the CDR3 is TGTGCCAGCAGTTTAGGTGCCGGACGGGCCTGGGGCAATCAGCCCCAGCATTTT. Translating it yields CASSLGAGRAWGNQPQHF. Full variable domain (remainder filled in from reference TRBV28 and TRBJ1-5): DVKVTQSSRYLVKRTGEKVFLECVQDMDHENMFWYRQDPGLGLRLIYFSYDVKMKEKGDIPEGYSVSREKKERFSLILESASTNQTSMYLCASSLGAGRAWGNQPQHFGDGTRLSIL.

V gene TRBV6-1 combines with J gene TRBJ2-1; 14 nucleotides line up with TRBD2. The CDR3 is 15 amino acids. V dropped 7 bases and J dropped 6; count of bases not matched to a gene: 5. Germline CDR1 is MNHNS and CDR2 is SASEGT. CDR3 nucleotide sequence: TGTGCCAGCACCGGGACTAGCGGGAGTTTCAATGAGCAGTTCTTC. Amino acids: CASTGTSGSFNEQFF.

The chain is built from TRBV4-1 and TRBJ2-2, with 7 bases that match TRBD1. The CDR3 is 17 amino acids. Germline V gives CDR1 MGHRA, CDR2 YSYEKL. V dropped 0 bases and J dropped 6; count of bases not matched to a gene: 10. CDR3 sequence (DNA): TGCGCCAGCAGCCAAGATTGGGGCAGGGGGAATCCCGGGGAGCTGTTTTTT. Amino acids: CASSQDWGRGNPGELFF.

This clone occurred a few times. This chain uses TRBV1 with TRBJ1-1. TRBV1 is tagged as a pseudogene. This CDR3 has 17 amino acids. The CDR3 here is CTSSQDAPGRRCTEAFF. CDR3 bases: TGCACCAGCAGCCAAGATGCCCCCGGAAGGAGGTGCACTGAAGCTTTCTTT.

This rearrangement joins TRBV6-1 to TRBJ1-2; perhaps TRBD1 as D (5 bases). Deletions cut 6 bases from V and 4 bases from J, with 15 bases between. Germline-derived CDR1 and CDR2 are MNHNS and SASEGT. The CDR3 is 14 amino acids. The CDR3 DNA follows: TGTGCCAGCAGCCCACGGGGGACTACCTATGGCTACACCTTC. Translating gives CASSPRGTTYGYTF.

This clone was observed a handful of times. V and J are TRBV5-1 and TRBJ1-5; TRBD1 matches at 10 bases. V was clipped by 4 bases and J by 4 bases; unmatched bases: 5. The CDR3 is 15 amino acids. The V gene's germline CDR1 is SGHRS and CDR2 YFSETQ. In DNA, the CDR3 is TGCGCCAGCAGCCAGGGGACAGGGGTTAATCAGCCCCAGCATTTT. Translating gives CASSQGTGVNQPQHF.

The J gene is TRBJ1-3, the V gene TRBV28; no clear D. The length of the CDR3 is 15 residues. Germline CDR1 MDHEN, CDR2 SYDVKM. Trimming removed 3 bases from V and 3 bases from J, with 12 bases in between. The CDR3 DNA reads TGTGCCAGCAGTTTCCGCCCGTCTAGTGGAAACACCATATATTTT. Translated: CASSFRPSSGNTIYF.

The V gene is TRBV15, the J gene TRBJ1-1, with D uncertain. Per germline, CDR1 LNHNV and CDR2 YYDKDF (reference sequence). This CDR3 spans 12 amino acids. V was trimmed by 0 bases and J by 9 bases, leaving 8 bases between them. The CDR3 loop reads CATSRDDLKAFF. The DNA of the CDR3 is TGTGCCACCAGCAGAGACGACCTTAAAGCTTTCTTT.

V usage is TRBV11-2 and J usage is TRBJ1-2, with 7 nucleotides matching TRBD1. Germline lookup yields CDR1 SGHAT and CDR2 FQNNGV. The trim removed 1 base at V and 7 bases at J, leaving 3 bases unmatched. The CDR3 contains 13 residues. CDR3 sequence (DNA): TGTGCCAGCAGCTTAGCCCACAGGGGTGGCTACACCTTC. It specifies CASSLAHRGGYTF.

This clone has just a few counts. The chain carries TRBV15 and TRBJ1-2; perhaps TRBD1 as D (5 bases). This CDR3 region has 13 residues. Germline CDR1 LNHNV, CDR2 YYDKDF (reference sequence). V shed 0 bases and J shed 5 bases, with 7 bases lying between them. Here the CDR3 DNA reads TGTGCCACCAGCAGAGACAGGGTTTATGGCTACACCTTC. This translates into CATSRDRVYGYTF. Complete variable domain (other parts from reference TRBV15 and TRBJ1-2): DAMVIQNPRYQVTQFGKPVTLSCSQTLNHNVMYWYQQKSSQAPKLLFHYYDKDFNNEADTPDNFQSRRPNTSFCFLDIRSPGLGDTAMYLCATSRDRVYGYTFGSGTRLTVV.

This rearrangement joins TRBV2 to TRBJ1-4; 8 nucleotides align to TRBD1. Germline CDR1 SNHLY, CDR2 FYNNEI. After removal of 4 bases from V and 8 bases from J, the junction contained 3 bases not matched to a gene. The CDR3 is 13 amino acids. Here the CDR3 reads CASSADRGEKLFF. The CDR3 DNA is TGTGCCAGCAGTGCCGACAGGGGCGAAAAACTGTTTTTT.

The chain employs TRBV30 and TRBJ1-4, with TRBD1 as a possible D gene (6 bases). Germline CDR1 reads GTSNPN; CDR2 reads SVGIG (reference sequence). Trimming took 4 bases from V and 6 from J, leaving 12 bases between them. CDR3 size: 13 residues. The CDR3, as DNA: TGTGCCTGGAATCGGAACAGGGATGAAAAACTGTTTTTT. It yields the protein CAWNRNRDEKLFF.

This chain joins TRBV4-2 and TRBJ2-5, with a weak D call TRBD1 (6 bases). This CDR3 region has 14 residues. Germline V lookup: CDR1 LGHNA, CDR2 YNFKEQ. The germline V and J ends were trimmed by 3 bases and 3 bases, with 11 bases remaining between them. This CDR3 is CASSHTGSEETQYF. In DNA, the CDR3 is TGTGCCAGCAGCCATACAGGGAGCGAAGAGACCCAGTACTTC.

The chain links TRBV11-3 to TRBJ2-1, with D perhaps TRBD2 (6 bases). The CDR3 totals 15 residues. The germline gives CDR1 SGHNT, CDR2 YENEEA. Deletions cut 1 base from V and 5 bases from J, with 12 bases between. The CDR3 protein is CASSLGRDSNNEQFF. CDR3 nucleotides: TGTGCCAGCAGCTTAGGAAGGGACTCTAACAATGAGCAGTTCTTC.

The chain recombines TRBV2 with TRBJ2-3; D remains unclear. V was pared by 6 bases and J by 0 bases, with 10 bases between. Germline CDR1 reads SNHLY; CDR2 reads FYNNEI. This CDR3 is 14 amino acids long. This CDR3 reads CASSESTSTDTQYF. In DNA, the CDR3 is TGTGCCAGCAGCGAAAGTACAAGCACAGATACGCAGTATTTT.